The clone carrying this T cell receptor beta chain was seen a few times. The data originate from a study of blood T cell repertoires in COVID-19. J lost 7 bases, V lost 2 bases, and 6 bases had no gene match. The length of the CDR3 is 16 residues. Germline-derived CDR1 and CDR2 are LNHDA and SQIVND (reference sequence). Produced via immunoSEQ multiplex PCR; TCRdb's table is partial and in-frame only. The table records approximately 160,000 clones, over 75% of them present only once. The sample consisted of PBMCs or T cells enriched from blood (not recorded which). The receptor was isolated from a woman between 45 and 65 years old who had recovered from COVID-19. The rearrangement uses TRBV19 and TRBJ2-2; 11 positions match TRBD1. DNA for the CDR3: TGTGCCAGTAGTATATACAGGACAGGGGGCATCGGGGAGCTGTTTTTT. It encodes CASSIYRTGGIGELFF.